The 23 T cell receptor beta chains given below trace back to one sample, sequenced in a study of OX40 agonist ivuxolimab in advanced cancers. Sequencing was performed with immunoSEQ multiplex PCR; in TCRdb, only in-frame clones are kept and a portion is missing. The sample lists some 87,000 clones, 80% to 95% occurring once. Sample: CD4+ or CD8+ T cells sorted from blood, taken in a trial of the OX40 agonist ivuxolimab. Source of these receptors: an adult with an advanced solid tumor such as melanoma, head and neck, liver or kidney cancer.

This sequence joins TRBV15 and TRBJ2-1; 9 bases agree with TRBD2. V lost 0 bases to trimming and J lost 3 bases; unmatched junction nucleotides: 6. In germline, CDR1 is LNHNV, CDR2 YYDKDF (reference sequence). The CDR3 is made up of 17 amino acids. As DNA, the CDR3 is TGTGCCACCAGCAGAGATCATCAGCGGGAGGTCTACAATGAGCAGTTCTTC. It specifies CATSRDHQREVYNEQFF.

This rearrangement joins TRBV5-1 to TRBJ1-5, with 8 bases matching TRBD1. Germline assignment: CDR1 SGHRS and CDR2 YFSETQ. V shed 0 bases, J shed 5 bases, and the junction held 4 bases outside the gene matches. The CDR3 contains 15 residues. The CDR3: CASSLGQGAYQPQHF. The CDR3 coding sequence is TGCGCCAGCAGCTTGGGCCAGGGGGCCTATCAGCCCCAGCATTTT.

This clone showed up just once. V is TRBV18 and J is TRBJ2-6, with D unclear. This CDR3 is built from 13 residues. V was cut by 8 bases and J by 0 bases, with 5 bases left in between. Germline V gene data show CDR1 as KGHSH and CDR2 as LQKENI. The CDR3 region is CASTDSGANVLTF. The CDR3 DNA follows: TGTGCCAGCACGGACTCTGGGGCCAACGTCCTGACTTTC.

The chain is built from TRBV7-2 and TRBJ2-5; D not resolved. Germline V gene sequence: CDR1 SGHTA, CDR2 FQGNSA. This CDR3 region has 11 residues. The V end lost 1 base, the J end lost 4 bases, and 1 base lay between the germline ends. The CDR3 bases are TGTGCCAGCAGCTTAGTAGAGACCCAGTACTTC. Amino acids: CASSLVETQYF.

The rearrangement links TRBV11-2 to TRBJ2-7; 7 bases fit TRBD2. Germline assignment: CDR1 SGHAT and CDR2 FQNNGV. The CDR3 runs 15 residues. The V gene end was trimmed by 1 base and the J gene end by 7 bases; junction bases not matched to a gene: 10. CDR3 in amino acids: CASSLGGTTKREQYF. Here the CDR3 DNA reads TGTGCCAGCAGCTTAGGGGGGACTACCAAAAGGGAGCAGTACTTC.

DNA for the CDR3: TGTGCCAGTAGTTATCGGGGAGAGGCCAATCAGCCCCAGCATTTT. Protein product: CASSYRGEANQPQHF. V usage is TRBV19 and J usage is TRBJ1-5, with D uncertain. CDR1 LNHDA and CDR2 SQIVND come from the germline V gene (reference sequence). Between the trimmed V and J ends, which lost 5 bases and 3 bases, there was a span of 14 bases. This CDR3 region has 15 residues.

The chain recombines TRBV28 with TRBJ1-4, with TRBD1 matching over 12 bases. The CDR3 is 15 residues long. Per the germline V gene, CDR1 is MDHEN and CDR2 is SYDVKM. The CDR3 sequence: CVSRDRGQGNEKLFF. CDR3 nucleotide sequence: TGTGTCTCCCGGGACAGGGGGCAAGGGAATGAAAAACTGTTTTTT.

The genes are TRBV4-1 and TRBJ2-7, with no clear D. CDR1 is MGHRA and CDR2 is YSYEKL in the germline V gene. This CDR3 is 15 amino acids long. V was shortened by 2 bases and J by 3 bases, with 14 bases between the two germline ends. The CDR3 sequence is CASSQIATVGYEQYF. In DNA form, the CDR3 reads TGCGCCAGCAGCCAAATAGCCACGGTGGGCTACGAGCAGTACTTC.

The chain has TRBV7-9 and TRBJ2-1; D may be TRBD2 (5 bases). Germline CDR1 and CDR2: SEHNR and FQNEAQ (reference sequence). Trimming removed 5 bases from V and 5 bases from J, with 16 bases in between. The CDR3 covers 15 residues. CDR3 sequence (DNA): TGTGCCAGCAGCCCTAAGCGGCGAACTAACAATGAGCAGTTCTTC. Translated: CASSPKRRTNNEQFF.

The genes are TRBV7-2 and TRBJ2-5; the D call may be TRBD1 or TRBD2 (6 bases each). This CDR3 has 15 amino acids. Trimming cost V 1 base and J 4 bases, with 13 bases left between them. Germline V gene sequence: CDR1 SGHTA, CDR2 FQGNSA. In DNA, the CDR3 is TGTGCCAGCAGCTTAGTCTGGGGGGCCGGAGAGACCCAGTACTTC. Translation gives CASSLVWGAGETQYF.

The J gene is TRBJ2-7, the V gene TRBV11-3; D may be TRBD1 (5 bases). Trimming removed 0 bases from V and 5 bases from J, with 8 bases in between. Germline CDR1 SGHNT, CDR2 YENEEA. The CDR3 is 13 amino acids. DNA of the CDR3: TGTGCCAGCAGCTTAGATTTAGGGGACGAGCAGTACTTC. Translating gives CASSLDLGDEQYF.

The chain links TRBV18 to TRBJ1-1, with TRBD1 as a possible D gene (6 bases). From germline, CDR1 is KGHSH and CDR2 LQKENI. The CDR3 sequence is 13 residues long. Trimming stripped 5 bases from V and 2 bases from J, with 9 bases between. The CDR3 loop is CASSGTRNTEAFF. CDR3 DNA: TGTGCCAGCTCAGGGACAAGAAACACTGAAGCTTTCTTT.

In this sample, this clone turned up a few times. This chain connects TRBV7-9 to TRBJ1-5; D call uncertain. V lost 1 base and J 4 bases, leaving 2 bases between the germline ends. The CDR3 is made up of 12 amino acids. Looked up from germline, CDR1 is SEHNR and CDR2 is FQNEAQ (reference sequence). The CDR3 protein is CASSLDNQPQHF. Written as DNA, the CDR3 is TGTGCCAGCAGCTTAGATAATCAGCCCCAGCATTTT. Looking up the rest from reference TRBV7-9 and TRBJ1-5 gives the full variable domain: DTGVSQNPRHKITKRGQNVTFRCDPISEHNRLYWYRQTLGQGPEFLTYFQNEAQLEKSRLLSDRFSAERPKGSFSTLEIQRTEQGDSAMYLCASSLDNQPQHFGDGTRLSIL.

This chain uses TRBV28 with TRBJ2-7, with 7 bases identical to TRBD1. The V gene end was trimmed by 3 bases and the J gene end by 5 bases; junction bases not matched to a gene: 7. Germline values: CDR1 MDHEN, CDR2 SYDVKM. This CDR3 comprises 14 residues. The DNA for the CDR3 is TGTGCCAGCAGTTTTGTGAGGGGGCGCGACGAGCAGTACTTC. Protein sequence: CASSFVRGRDEQYF.

The chain couples TRBV11-3 to TRBJ1-1; the match to TRBD1 covers 7 bases. This CDR3 spans 15 amino acids. CDR1 SGHNT and CDR2 YENEEA come from the germline V gene. Trimming took 5 bases from V and 2 from J; bases not matched to a gene: 8. CDR3 in DNA: TGTGCCAGCAGCACACGCAGGGGGGCAAACACTGAAGCTTTCTTT. Its protein product is CASSTRRGANTEAFF.

V gene TRBV7-9 combines with J gene TRBJ2-7, with 7 bases matching TRBD1. V shed 5 bases, J shed 2 bases, and the junction held 3 bases outside the gene matches. The germline V gene encodes CDR1 SEHNR and CDR2 FQNEAQ (reference sequence). The CDR3 sequence is 13 residues long. The CDR3 nucleotides are TGTGCCAGCAGCCCCACAGGGGCCTACGAGCAGTACTTC. This sequence encodes CASSPTGAYEQYF.

This clone has only one observation. V usage is TRBV30 and J usage is TRBJ1-2; D ambiguous. CDR3 length: 15 amino acids. From germline, CDR1 is GTSNPN and CDR2 SVGIG (reference sequence). Between the trimmed V and J ends, which lost 4 bases and 6 bases, there was a span of 21 bases. DNA of the CDR3: TGTGCCTGGACCCCGTTAAGATCTGATAGCGATGGCTACACCTTC. Its translation is CAWTPLRSDSDGYTF.

The V and J genes are TRBV25-1 and TRBJ2-7; 9 bases line up with TRBD2. CDR1 and CDR2 (germline): MGHDK, SYGVNS. This CDR3 has 14 residues. Trimming removed 3 bases from V and 9 bases from J; junction bases left unmatched: 9. The CDR3 DNA reads TGTGCCAGCAGTGACATCAAGGGACTAGCAACGCAGTACTTC. It is translated as CASSDIKGLATQYF.

This clone appeared once. The chain carries TRBV5-1 and TRBJ1-3, with D perhaps matching TRBD1 (5 bases). The length of the CDR3 is 17 residues. Trimming left V 4 bases short and J 0 bases short, with 17 bases between. In germline, CDR1 is SGHRS, CDR2 YFSETQ. DNA of the CDR3: TGCGCCAGCAGCCCGTCCGGGACGGCCCTCTCTGGAAACACCATATATTTT. Translating it yields CASSPSGTALSGNTIYF.

This clone was counted once. CDR3 coding DNA: TGTGCCAGCAGCTTATCAGGGGAGCAGCCCCAGCATTTT. This gives the protein CASSLSGEQPQHF. This chain uses TRBV7-9 with TRBJ1-5; D possibly corresponds to TRBD1 (6 bases). The CDR3 consists of 13 residues. Germline V gene sequence: CDR1 SEHNR, CDR2 FQNEAQ (reference sequence). Trimming stripped 2 bases from V and 7 bases from J, with 9 bases between.

The chain uses TRBV7-2 and TRBJ2-5; 12 bases are shared with TRBD2. The junction had 6 bases not matched to a gene; V was cut back by 3 bases and J by 4 bases. This CDR3 comprises 16 residues. Germline V gives CDR1 SGHTA, CDR2 FQGNSA. In nucleotides, the CDR3 is TGTGCCAGCAGCTTTCTACTACTAGCGGGAGGAGAGACCCAGTACTTC. Translated, it gives CASSFLLLAGGETQYF.

A note on this clone: The junction departs from germline at one end; a sequencing error may be responsible. The chain carries TRBV7-7 and TRBJ2-3; 12 positions match TRBD1. The CDR3 is 14 amino acids. Germline CDR1 is SSHAT and CDR2 is FNYEAQ (reference sequence). CDR3 residues: CASSSGTGGDTQYF. The CDR3 DNA reads TGTGCTAGCAGCTCGGGGACAGGGGGCGATACGCAGTATTTT. Looking up the rest from reference TRBV7-7 and TRBJ2-3 gives the full variable domain: GAGVSQSPRYKVTKRGQDVTLRCDPISSHATLYWYQQALGQGPEFLTYFNYEAQPDKSGLPSDRFSAERPEGSISTLTIQRTEQRDSAMYRCASSSGTGGDTQYFGPGTRLTVL.

This chain joins TRBV5-6 and TRBJ1-2; possibly TRBD1 for D (5 bases). The length of the CDR3 is 15 residues. The germline V and J ends were trimmed by 2 bases and 5 bases, with 16 bases remaining between them. Per germline, CDR1 SGHDT and CDR2 YYEEEE. The chain's CDR3 is CASSLSGTGNYGYTF. CDR3 bases: TGTGCCAGCAGCTTATCGGGGACGGGCAATTATGGCTACACCTTC.